What follows describes a single T cell receptor beta chain. The antigen is undetermined. This entry is derived from a study of cytomegalovirus exposure and HLA in healthy donors. The study's findings and limits: It was confirmed in vitro that a few of the CMV-associated chains were specific for CMV antigens.

Generated by immunoSEQ multiplex PCR, the TCRdb table keeps only in-frame clones and is missing some. The table lists 150,000 to 200,000 clones, 80% to 90% of them singletons. The germline V gene encodes CDR1 SGHRS and CDR2 YFSETQ. The CDR3 has 13 residues. V shed 2 bases and J 6 bases; nucleotides not matched to a gene: 2. The clonotype was recovered from a woman in her 30s in good health and CMV-seronegative. The rearrangement links TRBV5-1 to TRBJ2-1; 7 positions match TRBD2. The specimen sequenced was PBMCs. The CDR3: CASSLAGINEQFF. The CDR3 nucleotides read TGCGCCAGCAGCTTAGCGGGGATCAATGAGCAGTTCTTC.